A single T cell receptor beta chain is shown here with its context. Antigen unknown. The CDR3 extends over 16 amino acids. CDR1 is LNHDA, CDR2 SQIVND, per germline (reference sequence). V gave up 6 bases and J gave up 1 base, with 18 bases separating them. The PCR contained 60 Vbeta and 13 Jbeta primers. Sequenced by immunoSEQ multiplex PCR; TCRdb stores in-frame clones only, minus some. Found here are roughly 180,000 clones, less than 90% of them singletons; the top ten hold about 4.3%. The data derive from a study of cytomegalovirus exposure and HLA in healthy donors. At the level of the study: Ancestry clustering placed 81% of several hundred genotyped donors in the Caucasian-associated cluster.

At sampling all donors were nominally healthy, likely with unrecorded immune exposures. Broader study findings: Clonal expansion was found to be greater in HLA-associated TCR beta chains than in equally common others in a later analysis. A list of approximately 150 TCR beta chains associated with cytomegalovirus was given.

This chain uses TRBV19 with TRBJ1-1; D may be TRBD1 (6 bases). Sequenced: PBMCs. This sequence originates from a woman between 45 and 65 years old in good health and CMV-seropositive. The CDR3 region has the DNA TGTGCCAGTAGCACGGGACACCCGTTAAAGAACACTGAAGCTTTCTTT. It encodes CASSTGHPLKNTEAFF.